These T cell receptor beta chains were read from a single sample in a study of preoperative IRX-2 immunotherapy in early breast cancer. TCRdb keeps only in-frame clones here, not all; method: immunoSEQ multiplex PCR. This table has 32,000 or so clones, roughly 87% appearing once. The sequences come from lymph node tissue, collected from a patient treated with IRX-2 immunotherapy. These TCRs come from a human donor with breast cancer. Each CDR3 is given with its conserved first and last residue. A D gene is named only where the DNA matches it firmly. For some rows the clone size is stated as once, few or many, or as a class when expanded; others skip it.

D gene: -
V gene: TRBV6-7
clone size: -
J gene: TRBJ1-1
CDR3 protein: CASSRLAGTEAFF
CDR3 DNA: TGTGCCAGCAGTCGGCTGGCCGGGACTGAAGCTTTCTTT

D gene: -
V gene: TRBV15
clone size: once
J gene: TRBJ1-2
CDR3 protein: CATSRDVGSYPYGYTF
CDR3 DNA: TGTGCCACCAGCAGAGATGTGGGGAGTTACCCATATGGCTACACCTTC

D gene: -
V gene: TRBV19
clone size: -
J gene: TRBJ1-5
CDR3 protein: CASSMFQYSNQPQHF
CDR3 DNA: TGTGCCAGTAGTATGTTCCAATATAGCAATCAGCCCCAGCATTTT

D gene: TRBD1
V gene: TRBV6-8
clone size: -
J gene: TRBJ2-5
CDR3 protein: CASSYGTVETQYF
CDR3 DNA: TGTGCCAGCAGTTACGGGACAGTGGAGACCCAGTACTTC

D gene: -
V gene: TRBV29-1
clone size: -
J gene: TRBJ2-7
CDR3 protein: CSVPNPPWRGPYEQYF
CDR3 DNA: TGCAGCGTGCCTAACCCCCCTTGGCGGGGCCCCTACGAGCAGTACTTC

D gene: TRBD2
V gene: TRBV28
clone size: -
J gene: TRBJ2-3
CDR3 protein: CASRGEGRTDTQYF
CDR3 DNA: TGTGCCAGCAGGGGGGAGGGTAGGACAGATACGCAGTATTTT

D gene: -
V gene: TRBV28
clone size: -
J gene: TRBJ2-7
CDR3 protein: CASSFPGSTGYEQYF
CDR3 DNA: TGTGCCAGCAGTTTTCCGGGGAGCACGGGTTACGAGCAGTACTTC

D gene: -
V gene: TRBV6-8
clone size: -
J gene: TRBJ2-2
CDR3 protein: CASSRIRPRELFF
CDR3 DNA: TGTGCCAGCAGTCGAATCAGGCCTCGGGAGCTGTTTTTT

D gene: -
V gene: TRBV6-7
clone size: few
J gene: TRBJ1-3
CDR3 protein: CASTAVSGNTIYF
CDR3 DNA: TGTGCCAGCACCGCGGTCTCTGGAAACACCATATATTTT

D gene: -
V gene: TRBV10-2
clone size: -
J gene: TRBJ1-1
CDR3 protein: CASRTEGMNTEAFF
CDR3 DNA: TGCGCCAGCAGAACGGAGGGCATGAACACTGAAGCTTTCTTT

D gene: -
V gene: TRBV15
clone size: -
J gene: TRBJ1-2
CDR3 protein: CATSRDPTRNSGYTF
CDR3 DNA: TGTGCCACCAGCAGAGATCCGACGAGAAACAGTGGCTACACCTTC

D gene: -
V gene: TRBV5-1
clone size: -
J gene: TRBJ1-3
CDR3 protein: CASSWGTRGSGNTIYF
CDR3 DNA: TGCGCCAGCAGCTGGGGGACTAGGGGCTCTGGAAACACCATATATTTT

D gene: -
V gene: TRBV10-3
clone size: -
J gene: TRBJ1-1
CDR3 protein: CAIGGSMNTEAFF
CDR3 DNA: TGTGCCATTGGGGGTTCCATGAACACTGAAGCTTTCTTT

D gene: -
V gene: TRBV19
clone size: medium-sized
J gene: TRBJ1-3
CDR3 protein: CASSIGGGNTIYF
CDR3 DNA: TGTGCCAGTAGTATCGGCGGGGGAAACACCATATATTTT

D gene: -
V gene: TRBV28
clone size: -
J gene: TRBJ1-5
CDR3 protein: CASTSVGGGRVRQPQHF
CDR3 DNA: TGTGCCAGCACCTCAGTGGGCGGGGGAAGGGTTCGTCAGCCCCAGCATTTT

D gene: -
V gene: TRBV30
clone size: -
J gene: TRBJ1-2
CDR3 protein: CAWRSGRSDTF
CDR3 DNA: TGTGCCTGGAGGTCCGGCAGGTCGGACACCTTC

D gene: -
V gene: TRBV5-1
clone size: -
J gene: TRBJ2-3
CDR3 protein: CASSLDSYTDTQYF
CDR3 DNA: TGCGCCAGCAGCTTAGACAGTTACACAGATACGCAGTATTTT

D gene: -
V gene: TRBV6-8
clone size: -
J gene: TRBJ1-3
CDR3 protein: CASSRAMTGRSGNTIYF
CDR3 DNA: TGTGCCAGCAGCCGAGCGATGACCGGGAGGTCTGGAAACACCATATATTTT

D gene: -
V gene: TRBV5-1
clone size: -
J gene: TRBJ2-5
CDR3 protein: CASSPQGSRETQYF
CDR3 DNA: TGCGCCAGCAGCCCTCAAGGATCCAGAGAGACCCAGTACTTC

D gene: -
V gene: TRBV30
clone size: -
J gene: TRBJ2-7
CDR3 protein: CAWTSGPRKGIVYF
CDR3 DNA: TGTGCCTGGACTTCAGGGCCAAGAAAGGGGATTGTGTACTTC

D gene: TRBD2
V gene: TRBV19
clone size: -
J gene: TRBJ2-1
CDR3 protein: CASGGLGAYNEQFF
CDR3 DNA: TGTGCCAGTGGGGGACTAGGGGCCTACAATGAGCAGTTCTTC

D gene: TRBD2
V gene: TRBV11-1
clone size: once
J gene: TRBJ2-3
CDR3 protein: CASRNSGDGDTQYF
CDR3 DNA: TGTGCCAGCAGGAACAGCGGGGATGGAGATACGCAGTATTTT

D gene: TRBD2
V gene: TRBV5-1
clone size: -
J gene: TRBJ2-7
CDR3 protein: CASSLMFSGGFISYEQYF
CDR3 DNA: TGCGCCAGCAGCTTGATGTTTAGCGGGGGCTTTATCTCCTACGAGCAGTACTTC

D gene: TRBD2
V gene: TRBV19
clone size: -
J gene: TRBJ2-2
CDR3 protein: CASTGGRTRVGTGELFF
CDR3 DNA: TGTGCCAGTACGGGGGGGCGGACTCGGGTAGGCACCGGGGAGCTGTTTTTT

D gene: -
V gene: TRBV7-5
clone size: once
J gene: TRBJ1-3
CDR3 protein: CASSLALPPDHTIYF
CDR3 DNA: TGTGCCAGCAGCTTAGCGCTCCCACCCGATCACACCATATATTTT

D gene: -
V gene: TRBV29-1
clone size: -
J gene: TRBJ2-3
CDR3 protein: CSAWAGHTDTQYF
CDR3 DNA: TGCAGCGCCTGGGCGGGGCACACAGATACGCAGTATTTT

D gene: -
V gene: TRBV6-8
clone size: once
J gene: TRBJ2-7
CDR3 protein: CASSPRPSEQYF
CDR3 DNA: TGTGCCAGCAGCCCGCGGCCGTCCGAGCAGTACTTC

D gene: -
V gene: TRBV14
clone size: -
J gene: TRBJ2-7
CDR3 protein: CASSQTAPYEQYF
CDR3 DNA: TGTGCCAGCAGCCAGACAGCTCCCTACGAGCAGTACTTC

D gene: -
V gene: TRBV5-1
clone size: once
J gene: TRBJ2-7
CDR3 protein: CASSLAGRASYEQYF
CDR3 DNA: TGCGCCAGCAGCTTGGCCGGTAGGGCCTCCTACGAGCAGTACTTC

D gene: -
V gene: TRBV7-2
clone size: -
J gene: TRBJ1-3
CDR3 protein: CASSFATRNTIYF
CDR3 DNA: TGTGCCAGCAGCTTCGCGACAAGAAACACCATATATTTT

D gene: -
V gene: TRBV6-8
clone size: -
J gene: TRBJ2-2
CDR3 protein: CASSYSSGVSGELFF
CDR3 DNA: TGTGCCAGCAGTTACAGTTCAGGGGTATCCGGGGAGCTGTTTTTT

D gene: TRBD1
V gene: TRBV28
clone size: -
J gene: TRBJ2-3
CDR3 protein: CASSLDRDRAPDTQYF
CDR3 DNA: TGTGCCAGCAGTTTAGACCGGGACAGGGCGCCAGATACGCAGTATTTT

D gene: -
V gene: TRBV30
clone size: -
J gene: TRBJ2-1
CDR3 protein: CAWSVLGREQFF
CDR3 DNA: TGTGCCTGGAGTGTATTGGGACGCGAGCAGTTCTTC

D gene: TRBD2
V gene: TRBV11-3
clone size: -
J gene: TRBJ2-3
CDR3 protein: CASSLLAGGLDTQYF
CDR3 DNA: TGTGCCAGCAGCCTCTTAGCGGGGGGCCTGGATACGCAGTATTTT

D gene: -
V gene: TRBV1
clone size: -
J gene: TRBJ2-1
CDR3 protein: CASSQSRGQGSYNEQFF
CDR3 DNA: TGCGCCAGCAGCCAAAGCCGGGGACAGGGGTCCTACAATGAGCAGTTCTTC

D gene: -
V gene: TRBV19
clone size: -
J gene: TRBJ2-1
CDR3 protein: CASSNQVGTGTAHNEQFF
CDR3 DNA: TGTGCCAGTAGTAACCAGGTGGGTACAGGGACGGCCCACAATGAGCAGTTCTTC

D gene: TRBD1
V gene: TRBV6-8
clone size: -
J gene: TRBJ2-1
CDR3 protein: CASREGQLNEQFF
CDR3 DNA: TGTGCCAGCAGAGAGGGACAGTTGAATGAGCAGTTCTTC

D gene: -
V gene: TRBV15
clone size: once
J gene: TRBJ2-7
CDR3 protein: CATSRDAAGWPPEQYF
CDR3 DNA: TGTGCCACCAGCAGAGATGCGGCAGGTTGGCCGCCCGAGCAGTACTTC

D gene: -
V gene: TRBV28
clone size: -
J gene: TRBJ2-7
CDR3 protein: CASSFPRGEQYF
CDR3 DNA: TGTGCCAGCAGTTTCCCCCGAGGCGAGCAGTACTTC

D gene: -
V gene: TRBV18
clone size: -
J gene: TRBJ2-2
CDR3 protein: CASSPPRMAGELFF
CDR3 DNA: TGTGCCAGCTCACCGCCCCGGATGGCCGGGGAGCTGTTTTTT

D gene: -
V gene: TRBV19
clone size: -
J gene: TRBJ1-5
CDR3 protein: CASLDQDSYQPQHF
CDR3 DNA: TGTGCCAGTCTAGATCAGGATTCGTATCAGCCCCAGCATTTT

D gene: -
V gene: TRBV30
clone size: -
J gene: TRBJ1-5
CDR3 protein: CAWEVGGQPQHF
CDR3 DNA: TGTGCCTGGGAAGTAGGGGGGCAGCCCCAGCATTTT

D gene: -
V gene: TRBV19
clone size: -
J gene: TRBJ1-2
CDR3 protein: CASSTHPPGIYGYTF
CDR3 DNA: TGTGCCAGTAGTACTCATCCGCCAGGGATCTATGGCTACACCTTC

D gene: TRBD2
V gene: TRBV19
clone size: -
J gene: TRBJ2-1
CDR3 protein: CASSTHRGRAINEQFF
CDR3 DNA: TGTGCCAGTAGTACCCACCGCGGGAGGGCCATCAATGAGCAGTTCTTC

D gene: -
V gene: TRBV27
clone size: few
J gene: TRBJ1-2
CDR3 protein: CASSLSRGSYGYTF
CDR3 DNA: TGTGCCAGCAGTTTATCGAGGGGATCCTATGGCTACACCTTC

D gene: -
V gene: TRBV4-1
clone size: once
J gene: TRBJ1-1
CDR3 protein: CASSQPRRGNTEAFF
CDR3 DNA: TGCGCCAGCAGCCAGCCCCGCCGGGGGAACACTGAAGCTTTCTTT

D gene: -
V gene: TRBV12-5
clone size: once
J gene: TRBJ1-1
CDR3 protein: CASKYLWGNTEAFF
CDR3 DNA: TGTGCCAGCAAGTATCTCTGGGGGAACACTGAAGCTTTCTTT

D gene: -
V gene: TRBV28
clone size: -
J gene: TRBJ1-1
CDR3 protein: CASSLGWGNTEAFF
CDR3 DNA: TGTGCCAGCAGTCTAGGGTGGGGGAACACTGAAGCTTTCTTT

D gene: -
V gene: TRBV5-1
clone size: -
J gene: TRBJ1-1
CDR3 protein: CASSPGTPGTEAFF
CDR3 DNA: TGCGCCAGCAGCCCCGGGACACCCGGGACTGAAGCTTTCTTT

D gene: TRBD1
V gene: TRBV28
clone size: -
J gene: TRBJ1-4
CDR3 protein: CASSLQTGTNEKLFF
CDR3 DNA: TGTGCCAGCAGTCTCCAGACAGGGACTAATGAAAAACTGTTTTTT

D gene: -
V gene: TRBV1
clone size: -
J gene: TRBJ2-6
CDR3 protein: CASSQHTSGANVLTF
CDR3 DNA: TGCGCCAGCAGCCAACATACCTCTGGGGCCAACGTCCTGACTTTC

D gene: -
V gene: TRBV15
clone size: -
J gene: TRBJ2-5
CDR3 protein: CATSRDRGAGETQYF
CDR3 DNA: TGTGCCACCAGCAGAGATCGGGGGGCAGGGGAGACCCAGTACTTC